What follows are 19 T cell receptor beta chains derived from one specimen sequenced in a study of blood T cell repertoires in COVID-19. The assay was immunoSEQ multiplex PCR, and TCRdb's table has in-frame clones only and misses some. The sample contains roughly 180,000 clones, 75% to 85% of which appear only once. Sequenced sample: peripheral blood. All receptors come from a woman aged 55-75 years with COVID-19, enrolled during active disease.

This clone was seen a few times. The chain recombines TRBV9 with TRBJ1-2; D not certain. Germline V lookup: CDR1 SGDLS, CDR2 YYNGEE. The CDR3 totals 13 residues. V lost 3 bases and J lost 8, with 14 bases in between. The CDR3 spells CASSEPGRVGYTF. CDR3 DNA: TGTGCCAGCAGCGAGCCCGGTCGGGTCGGCTACACCTTC.

The CDR3 DNA follows: TGTGCCAGTAGTATACCGACAGGCCTAAACTCCTACGAGCAGTACTTC. Protein: CASSIPTGLNSYEQYF. The V and J genes are TRBV19 and TRBJ2-7; possibly TRBD1 for D (6 bases). The V gene lost 2 bases and the J gene lost 0 bases, with 14 bases spanning the gap. CDR1 and CDR2 (germline): LNHDA, SQIVND (reference sequence). This CDR3 is built from 16 residues.

The CDR3 here is CASSTNRGPGQPQHF. In DNA, the CDR3 is TGTGCCAGTAGTACGAACAGGGGTCCGGGTCAGCCCCAGCATTTT. The chain is built from TRBV19 and TRBJ1-5, with TRBD1 matching 7 bases. Germline loops: CDR1 LNHDA, CDR2 SQIVND (reference sequence). J lost 6 bases, V lost 4 bases, and 9 bases had no gene match. The CDR3 sequence is 15 residues long. Drawing the rest from reference TRBV19 and TRBJ1-5, the complete variable domain is DGGITQSPKYLFRKEGQNVTLSCEQNLNHDAMYWYRQDPGQGLRLIYYSQIVNDFQKGDIAEGYSVSREKKESFPLTVTSAQKNPTAFYLCASSTNRGPGQPQHFGDGTRLSIL.

This sequence joins TRBV3-1 (or the pseudogene TRBV3-2) and TRBJ1-2; D may be TRBD1 (5 bases). CDR1 is LGHDT and CDR2 is YNNKEL in the germline V gene (reference sequence). Trimming cost V 2 bases and J 6 bases, with 19 bases left between them. The CDR3 is 16 residues long. CDR3 bases: TGTGCCAGCAGCCAATGGGGGTGGAGGGAATCTCATGGCTACACCTTC. Its translation is CASSQWGWRESHGYTF.

V is TRBV9 and J is TRBJ2-5; 8 bases are shared with TRBD2. This CDR3 spans 14 amino acids. Germline trimming cut 4 bases from V and 4 bases from J; bases unmatched to any gene: 6. CDR1 SGDLS and CDR2 YYNGEE come from the germline V gene. The CDR3 reads CASSPGGVTETQYF. The CDR3 DNA follows: TGTGCCAGCAGCCCGGGGGGGGTAACAGAGACCCAGTACTTC.

This chain joins TRBV5-1 and TRBJ2-3; D not certain. Germline V lookup: CDR1 SGHRS, CDR2 YFSETQ. The ends were cut back, 1 base at V and 0 bases at J, with 12 bases in the middle. CDR3 length equals 16 residues. The chain's CDR3 is CASSLFQARSTDTQYF. CDR3 sequence (DNA): TGCGCCAGCAGCTTGTTTCAGGCAAGGAGCACAGATACGCAGTATTTT.

DNA of the CDR3: TGTGCCAGCAGCCAGGCGAGGGATCAGCCCCAGCATTTT. Amino acid sequence: CASSQARDQPQHF. The chain combines TRBV4-2 with TRBJ1-5; D remains ambiguous. This CDR3 is built from 13 residues. The ends were cut back, 3 bases at V and 5 bases at J, with 8 bases in the middle. Looked up from germline, CDR1 is LGHNA and CDR2 is YNFKEQ.

The chain links TRBV19 to TRBJ1-4; D might be TRBD1 (6 bases). Between the trimmed V and J ends, which lost 6 bases and 8 bases, there was a span of 19 bases. The CDR3 has 15 amino acids. Germline V gene sequence: CDR1 LNHDA, CDR2 SQIVND (reference sequence). CDR3 sequence (DNA): TGTGCCAGTAGCAGAAAGGGACAAGGCTTGGAAAAACTGTTTTTT. Translation gives CASSRKGQGLEKLFF.

The chain couples TRBV6-5 to TRBJ1-5; 7 bases fit TRBD1. Germline V gives CDR1 MNHEY, CDR2 SVGAGI. V shed 6 bases and J 5 bases; nucleotides not matched to a gene: 10. This CDR3 has 15 residues. The CDR3 is CASRNPGTVHQPQHF. For the CDR3, the DNA is TGTGCCAGCAGGAATCCCGGGACAGTTCATCAGCCCCAGCATTTT.

The J gene is TRBJ2-3, the V gene TRBV6-1; 7 bases line up with TRBD2. This CDR3 is 16 amino acids long. V shed 0 bases and J 6 bases; nucleotides not matched to a gene: 9. Germline CDR1 MNHNS, CDR2 SASEGT. The CDR3 here is CASSEASGVPGDTQYF. CDR3 DNA: TGTGCCAGCAGTGAAGCGAGCGGGGTACCCGGCGATACGCAGTATTTT.

The rearrangement links TRBV5-1 to TRBJ1-5; D gene unclear. The length of the CDR3 is 15 residues. Trimming stripped 0 bases from V and 0 bases from J, with 7 bases between. The germline CDR1 and CDR2 sequences are SGHRS and YFSETQ. The DNA of the CDR3 is TGCGCCAGCAGCTTGGACGGGTTTAGCAATCAGCCCCAGCATTTT. This sequence encodes CASSLDGFSNQPQHF.

The J gene is TRBJ1-1, the V gene TRBV12-3 or TRBV12-4; D call uncertain. The CDR3 extends over 13 amino acids. V was trimmed by 4 bases and J by 5 bases, leaving 11 bases between them. For the CDR3, the DNA is TGTGCCAGCAGTTCCCTATACGGGACTGAAGCTTTCTTT. Residues: CASSSLYGTEAFF.

The chain uses TRBV15 and TRBJ1-5; D is perhaps TRBD1 (5 bases). Between the trimmed V and J ends, which lost 0 bases and 2 bases, there was a span of 5 bases. Per germline, CDR1 LNHNV and CDR2 YYDKDF (reference sequence). CDR3 size: 14 residues. CDR3 loop: CATSRDRGNQPQHF. The CDR3 nucleotides read TGTGCCACCAGCAGAGACAGGGGCAATCAGCCCCAGCATTTT.

The rearrangement links TRBV7-2 to TRBJ2-1, with D unclear. This CDR3 contains 12 residues. V dropped 6 bases and J dropped 4 bases, with 7 bases sitting between them. The germline CDR1 and CDR2 sequences are SGHTA and FQGNSA. CDR3 bases: TGTGCCAGCAGTTACAGTTACAATGAGCAGTTCTTC. Encoded protein: CASSYSYNEQFF.

The V gene is TRBV7-2, the J gene TRBJ2-1, with 11 positions matching TRBD2. After removal of 5 bases from V and 2 bases from J, the junction contained 5 bases not matched to a gene. This CDR3 has 16 amino acids. Germline V CDR1 and CDR2: SGHTA, FQGNSA. The CDR3 region is CASSPLSGRAYNEQFF. The DNA of the CDR3 is TGTGCCAGCAGCCCTCTTAGCGGGAGGGCCTACAATGAGCAGTTCTTC.

The chain couples TRBV10-3 to TRBJ2-5; a weak D match, TRBD1 (6 bases). CDR3 size: 14 residues. The V and J ends lost 4 bases and 5 bases respectively, with 14 bases between them. From germline, CDR1 is ENHRY and CDR2 SYGVKD. CDR3 amino acids: CAISVNRDRETQYF. The CDR3, as DNA: TGTGCCATCAGTGTGAACAGGGATCGGGAGACCCAGTACTTC.

The chain carries TRBV7-3 and TRBJ2-3; the D gene is possibly TRBD1 (5 bases). The CDR3 extends over 14 amino acids. The V end lost 2 bases, the J end lost 1 base, and 7 bases lay between the germline ends. Germline CDR1 is SGHTA and CDR2 is FQGTGA. CDR3 bases: TGTGCCAGCAGCTTAGGCAGGGGCACAGATACGCAGTATTTT. It translates to CASSLGRGTDTQYF.

The chain uses TRBV18 and TRBJ2-6; 9 nucleotides line up with TRBD1. CDR3 length equals 16 residues. The germline V gene has CDR1 KGHSH and CDR2 LQKENI. Unmatched junction bases numbered 3, after V lost 2 bases and J lost 4 bases. CDR3 nucleotides: TGTGCCAGCTCACCAAACAGGGGGCGCGGGGCCAACGTCCTGACTTTC. Encoded protein: CASSPNRGRGANVLTF.

This clone was seen repeatedly, ten times or more. In nucleotides, the CDR3 is TGTGCCAGCAGCCAGTCAGGGATCGGGGAGCTGTTTTTT. Protein sequence: CASSQSGIGELFF. V gene TRBV3-1 (or the pseudogene TRBV3-2) combines with J gene TRBJ2-2; TRBD1 might be the D (5 bases). Trimming cost V 3 bases and J 7 bases, with 9 bases left between them. Germline loops: CDR1 LGHDT, CDR2 YNNKEL (reference sequence). The CDR3 is 13 residues long.